This is a list of T cell receptor beta chains from one sample in a study of cytomegalovirus exposure and HLA in healthy donors. Generated by immunoSEQ multiplex PCR, the TCRdb table keeps only in-frame clones and is missing some. This sample's clone table lists some 64,000 clones. Specimen: PBMCs. These TCRs come from a young woman in good health and CMV-seronegative. CDR3s include the opening cysteine and the closing phenylalanine or tryptophan. A D gene is named only where the DNA matches it firmly.

V	length	D	J	CDR3	DNA
TRBV29-1	15	TRBD1	TRBJ2-7	CSVGDRERGSYEQYF	TGCAGCGTTGGGGACAGGGAAAGGGGCTCCTACGAGCAGTACTTC
TRBV30	14	TRBD1	TRBJ1-2	CAWQGGGRAGGYTF	TGTGCCTGGCAGGGGGGAGGCAGGGCGGGCGGCTACACCTTC
TRBV4-1	15	NA	TRBJ1-6	CASSQDSLNNSPLHF	TGCGCCAGCAGCCAAGATTCCCTGAATAATTCACCCCTACACTTT
TRBV10-3	12	NA	TRBJ2-3	CAISPGADTQYF	TGTGCCATCAGCCCAGGGGCGGATACGCAGTATTTT
TRBV27	15	NA	TRBJ2-3	CAIAPGGGGLDTQYF	TGTGCCATAGCCCCGGGGGGCGGGGGTTTGGATACGCAGTATTTT
TRBV5-4	15	NA	TRBJ1-1	CASSLASAGTTEAFF	TGTGCCAGCAGCTTGGCGTCCGCGGGGACCACTGAAGCTTTCTTT
TRBV7-9	11	TRBD1	TRBJ2-5	CASSSLGTAYF	TGTGCCAGCAGCTCCCTCGGGACAGCGTACTTC
TRBV6-5	15	NA	TRBJ2-7	CASSLWTAKSYEQYF	TGTGCCAGCAGCCTGTGGACAGCCAAGTCCTACGAGCAGTACTTC
TRBV18	12	NA	TRBJ2-7	CASSPPGSEQYF	TGTGCCAGCTCACCCCCAGGCAGCGAGCAGTACTTC
TRBV19	14	NA	TRBJ2-7	CASSIGQTSYEQYF	TGTGCCAGTAGTATAGGACAGACCTCCTACGAGCAGTACTTC
TRBV7-9	14	NA	TRBJ2-1	CASSLEFPNNEQFF	TGTGCCAGCAGCTTAGAGTTCCCTAACAATGAGCAGTTCTTC
TRBV7-9	12	NA	TRBJ1-1	CAGDRPNTEAFF	TGTGCCGGCGACAGGCCGAACACTGAAGCTTTCTTT
TRBV7-2	13	TRBD1	TRBJ2-7	CASTRQGLYEQYF	TGTGCCAGCACGCGACAGGGCTTGTACGAGCAGTACTTC
TRBV14	13	NA	TRBJ2-1	CASSQLATNEQFF	TGTGCCAGCAGCCAACTAGCGACCAATGAGCAGTTCTTC
TRBV6-4	16	TRBD2	TRBJ2-1	CASSDSPGGGYNEQFF	TGTGCCAGCAGTGACAGTCCGGGGGGAGGCTACAATGAGCAGTTCTTC